This T cell receptor (beta chain) was observed in a study of cytomegalovirus exposure and HLA in healthy donors (dated by TCRdb to the late 2010s). A note on the overall study: A later analysis indicated that the 95 to 150 validation repertoires were generated on the platform also employed for the 700 or so repertoires of the first cohort. Besides the first cohort of some 670 subjects, a separate validation cohort made up of 120 different subjects was used. The study aimed to test whether cataloging public T cell receptors could reveal signatures of past pathogen exposure. The study combined high-throughput TCR immunosequencing, statistical association of individual TCRs with disease status, and machine learning to predict cytomegalovirus infection status.

Counted from cysteine to phenylalanine, this CDR3 has 13 amino acids. Only the CDR3 region is kept as DNA, spanning 39 bases read in frame from base 1. A distance of 6 bases separates the germline ends of V and J, which lose 3 bases and 1 base respectively. As encoded in the germline V gene, CDR1 is KGHSH while CDR2 is LQKENI. On this clone: What antigen it recognizes has not been identified. No base quality values were provided; no much bigger clone lies one nucleotide off.

The donors were included in the validation cohort of over a hundred subjects, a group kept apart from the roughly 610-subject first cohort. Summary of the overall study and its limitations: In vitro tests confirmed that a few of the cytomegalovirus-associated TCR beta chains recognize cytomegalovirus antigens. A later analysis lacked HLA typing for the validation cohort, so it scored co-occurrence in that cohort across all 110 or so repertoires. Subsequent analysis determined that TCRs grouped into clusters in the first cohort also showed a tendency toward co-occurrence across the 120 or so validation repertoires, and 85% to 95% of cluster scores exceeded 0. Most TCR sequences were seen in very few donors, while some public TCRs were found in many individuals. The study listed around 160 TCR beta chains as associated with cytomegalovirus. It was suggested by the authors that the approach could potentially be generalized to other disease states and immunological phenotypes. Cytomegalovirus status was reported to be diagnosed by the classifier with high specificity and sensitivity in both the original and validation cohorts.

Libraries were made using the immunoSEQ multiplex PCR assay. Concerning the study's data processing: A statistical classification framework was built to diagnose cytomegalovirus status from the catalog of TCR beta chain sequences. In its TCRdb copy, this immuneACCESS table keeps in-frame sequences only and misses some clones. Where compared with another copy, unresolved V genes explain less than half of these, and the others have no known cause. V, J and clone size are those of that table, while D and trimming were read from the DNA. Counted in this sample were fewer than 95,000 clones; 85% to 95% of them appeared once. The ten largest account for approximately 0.59% of the sample.

This receptor was obtained from a woman aged 18-29 years in good health and CMV-seronegative. The V and J segments used are TRBV18 and TRBJ1-1, with the D gene call left open. Sequenced input: PBMCs. CDR3 protein: CASSPRGNTEAFF. The nucleotides read TGTGCCAGCTCACCTCGGGGGAACACTGAAGCTTTCTTT.